This T cell receptor (beta chain) was captured in a study of monozygotic twins with inflammatory bowel disease. Study-level results: IBD-affected twins scored below their healthy co-twins in TCRbeta diversity (inverse Simpson).

In regard to this clonotype: Its antigen is unknown.

TCRdb re-called the 5' RACE reads; every CDR3 protein appears as one record, without DNA. The sample's table shows 300,000 to 400,000 distinct CDR3 sequences. CDR1 and CDR2 (germline): SGDLS, YYNGEE. This CDR3 is built from 16 residues. This clonotype was obtained from a human donor with ulcerative colitis or Crohn's disease, or a healthy co-twin of an affected twin (not recorded which). J is TRBJ2-1 and V is TRBV9. Sequencing was carried out using blood. The CDR3 region is CASSVVQDTSYNEQFF.